Here is one T cell receptor (beta chain) with its context. Its matching antigen is unknown. The source of the sample is a study of T cell responses to AZD1222 COVID-19 vaccine. The study, taken as a whole, reports: Clonal diversity may have been underestimated in mostly white British donors. Spike-specific TCR breadth rose after two AZD1222 doses, and depth rose as well. Repertoires in all cases were sampled only once the peak T cell response had passed.

Measured with immunoSEQ multiplex PCR; TCRdb has only the in-frame clones, and not every one. The repertoire holds 45,000 to 55,000 clones, with 80% to 90% as singletons. Germline V gives CDR1 ENHRY, CDR2 SYGVKD. V was pared by 3 bases and J by 5 bases, with 13 bases between. CDR3 length: 14 residues. The rearrangement uses TRBV10-3 and TRBJ2-5; possible D gene TRBD2, 6 bases. Sequencing was performed on peripheral blood, taken 28 days after the second AZD1222 dose. The receptor was isolated from an adult who received the AZD1222 COVID-19 vaccine. CDR3 sequence reads: CAISDGGQWETQYF. CDR3 nucleotides: TGTGCCATCAGTGACGGGGGTCAATGGGAGACCCAGTACTTC.